Listed below are T cell receptor beta chains from one sample, sequenced in a study of blood T cell repertoires in COVID-19. Repertoires were generated with immunoSEQ multiplex PCR, while TCRdb's copy carries only in-frame clones and drops some. The top ten hold about 5.6% of the sample, which has a few hundred thousand clones, 82% seen once. Material: peripheral blood. The receptors here all came from a woman in her seventies with COVID-19, enrolled during active disease. Both conserved end residues are part of each CDR3. A D gene is named only where the DNA matches it firmly. A clone size is listed for some rows: how often the clone was seen (once, few, many), or a class if it is expanded.

CDR3 DNA | CDR3 protein | D gene | J gene | V gene | clone size
TGCGCCAGCAGTCAAGTCCACAGGGCCACAGATACGCAGTATTTT | CASSQVHRATDTQYF | - | TRBJ2-3 | TRBV4-3 | -
TGTGCCAGCAGCCAAGATCTACATGGCTACACCTTC | CASSQDLHGYTF | - | TRBJ1-2 | TRBV4-2 | -
TGCAGCGTGAGAGGACAGGGGAACACTGAAGCTTTCTTT | CSVRGQGNTEAFF | TRBD1 | TRBJ1-1 | TRBV29-1 | once
TGTGCCAGCAGCAAACGGAGGACAGGGAGGTACGAGCAGTACTTC | CASSKRRTGRYEQYF | - | TRBJ2-7 | TRBV21-1 | once
TGTGCCAGCAGCTTAGTTAGCGCCCAGTATGGGAATGAGCAGTTCTTC | CASSLVSAQYGNEQFF | - | TRBJ2-1 | TRBV7-6 | -
TGTGCCTGCAGGGAGGGGCCCACGGATACGCAGTATTTT | CACREGPTDTQYF | TRBD2 | TRBJ2-3 | TRBV30 | -
TGTGCCAGCAGTTTAGGCAGGAACACTGAAGCTTTCTTT | CASSLGRNTEAFF | - | TRBJ1-1 | TRBV28 | -
TGTGCCAGCAGCTTAGAACCTCGCGGGAGTGATACGCAGTATTTT | CASSLEPRGSDTQYF | TRBD2 | TRBJ2-3 | TRBV11-3 | -
TGTGCCAGCAGTTACCTCAGCCCCGGAGGAAATCGCGAGCAGTACTTC | CASSYLSPGGNREQYF | - | TRBJ2-7 | TRBV6-2/TRBV6-3 | -
TGCGCCAGCAGCCAAGGGTCCAGCAGGGGGAATGAAAAACTGTTTTTT | CASSQGSSRGNEKLFF | TRBD1 | TRBJ1-4 | TRBV4-3 | -
TGTGCCAGTAGTGACGGGGGTCTGCCCTACAATGAGCAGTTCTTC | CASSDGGLPYNEQFF | - | TRBJ2-1 | TRBV19 | -
TGTGCCAGCAGTCTTAGCGGCGGAGGCACAGATACGCAGTATTTT | CASSLSGGGTDTQYF | - | TRBJ2-3 | TRBV27 | -
TGTGCCAGCGGCGACAGGGACACTGAAGCTTTCTTT | CASGDRDTEAFF | TRBD1 | TRBJ1-1 | TRBV11-3 | -
TGCGCCAGCAGCTTCGGAGGGAACACTGAAGCTTTCTTT | CASSFGGNTEAFF | - | TRBJ1-1 | TRBV5-1 | once
TGTGCCAGCTCACCCTCAGATACGCAGTATTTT | CASSPSDTQYF | - | TRBJ2-3 | TRBV18 | -
TGTGCCAGCAGTCTCAGCGGGAGGGCCCTAGAGACCCAGTACTTC | CASSLSGRALETQYF | TRBD2 | TRBJ2-5 | TRBV3-1/TRBV3-2 | -
TGCGCCAGCAGCTTAGCGGGACAGGGTCAACAGCCCCAGCATTTT | CASSLAGQGQQPQHF | TRBD1 | TRBJ1-5 | TRBV5-1 | -
TGTGCCAGCAGCTTAGGACTAGCGGGGAGCACCGGGGAGCTGTTTTTT | CASSLGLAGSTGELFF | TRBD2 | TRBJ2-2 | TRBV11-3 | -
TGCGCCAGCAGCCTACTCCGGACAGGGGGCGATGAAAAACTGTTTTTT | CASSLLRTGGDEKLFF | TRBD1 | TRBJ1-4 | TRBV4-3 | -
TGCGCCAGCAGCAAAACGTCAGGAACTGAAGCTTTCTTT | CASSKTSGTEAFF | - | TRBJ1-1 | TRBV5-1 | once
TGTGCCAGCAGCTGGGTCATAGGGGGGGACACTGAAGCTTTCTTT | CASSWVIGGDTEAFF | - | TRBJ1-1 | TRBV5-5 | -
TGTGCCAGCCACCAGGGGGAGACAGATACGCAGTATTTT | CASHQGETDTQYF | TRBD1 | TRBJ2-3 | TRBV18 | -
TGTGCCAGCTCGGTACAGGGGACTGAAGCTTTCTTT | CASSVQGTEAFF | TRBD1 | TRBJ1-1 | TRBV18 | few
TGTGCCAGTAGTACGGGACTAACCCTAAACAATGAGCAGTTCTTC | CASSTGLTLNNEQFF | TRBD2 | TRBJ2-1 | TRBV19 | -
TGTGCCAGCCTGGACTCAAATGAGCAGTTCTTC | CASLDSNEQFF | - | TRBJ2-1 | TRBV19 | -
TGCGCCAGCAGCTCCGGACAGGGGAACACTGAAGCTTTCTTT | CASSSGQGNTEAFF | TRBD1 | TRBJ1-1 | TRBV5-1 | -
TGTGCCAGCAGCTCGAGCGGGATTTACAATGAGCAGTTCTTC | CASSSSGIYNEQFF | TRBD2 | TRBJ2-1 | TRBV3-1/TRBV3-2 | -
TGCGCCAGCAGCCCGAACCACATATCCCAGGGTCACTATGGCTACACCTTC | CASSPNHISQGHYGYTF | - | TRBJ1-2 | TRBV4-3 | few
TGTGCCAGCAGCCCCCTTGGCGGAGACTACAATGAGCAGTTCTTC | CASSPLGGDYNEQFF | - | TRBJ2-1 | TRBV6-5 | -
TGTGCCAGCAGCCAAGAGGTTAGCGGGAGGTTATCCTACGAGCAGTACTTC | CASSQEVSGRLSYEQYF | TRBD2 | TRBJ2-7 | TRBV4-2 | -
TGTGCCAGCAGCTACGACAGGGTGAACACTGAAGCTTTCTTT | CASSYDRVNTEAFF | TRBD1 | TRBJ1-1 | TRBV7-2 | -
TGTGCCAGCACCCGGGCGGCGCGGGAGGGATACAATGAGCAGTTCTTC | CASTRAAREGYNEQFF | TRBD2 | TRBJ2-1 | TRBV11-1 | once
TGTGCCAGCAGCTTAGCGGACTGGAGTTCACCCCTCCACTTT | CASSLADWSSPLHF | - | TRBJ1-6 | TRBV7-9 | -